Following are 3 T cell receptor beta chains from one sample sequenced in a study of cytomegalovirus exposure and HLA in healthy donors. PCR involved 60 Vbeta and 13 Jbeta primers. The assay was immunoSEQ multiplex PCR, and TCRdb's table has in-frame clones only and misses some. The repertoire holds some 160,000 clones, with 65% to 85% as singletons. The specimen sequenced was PBMCs. The receptors derive from a male donor in good health and CMV-seropositive.

The rearrangement links TRBV11-3 to TRBJ1-3; tentatively, D is TRBD1 (6 bases). This CDR3 is 14 amino acids long. Germline V gene data show CDR1 as SGHNT and CDR2 as YENEEA. V was clipped by 5 bases and J by 7 bases, with 15 bases between them. CDR3 loop: CASSPGYRANTIYF. The DNA of the CDR3 is TGTGCCAGCAGCCCTGGGTACAGGGCGAACACCATATATTTT.

Only a few counts were recorded for this clone. The rearrangement joins TRBV11-1 to TRBJ1-1; TRBD1 might be the D (6 bases). The CDR3 totals 14 residues. CDR1 and CDR2 from the germline V gene are SGHAT and FQDESV (reference sequence). V gave up 5 bases and J gave up 5 bases, with 15 bases separating them. CDR3 sequence (DNA): TGTGCCAGCAGCCGAGAAACAGGGTTTACTGAAGCTTTCTTT. Translation gives CASSRETGFTEAFF.

CDR3: CSVEDQLAGVLTDTQYF. The CDR3, as DNA: TGCAGCGTTGAAGATCAACTAGCGGGAGTACTGACAGATACGCAGTATTTT. This chain joins TRBV29-1 and TRBJ2-3, with 11 bases identical to TRBD2. The J segment lost 3 bases and the V segment lost 0 bases, leaving 8 bases of the junction unmatched. The CDR3 is made up of 17 amino acids. Germline lookup yields CDR1 SQVTM and CDR2 ANQGSEA.